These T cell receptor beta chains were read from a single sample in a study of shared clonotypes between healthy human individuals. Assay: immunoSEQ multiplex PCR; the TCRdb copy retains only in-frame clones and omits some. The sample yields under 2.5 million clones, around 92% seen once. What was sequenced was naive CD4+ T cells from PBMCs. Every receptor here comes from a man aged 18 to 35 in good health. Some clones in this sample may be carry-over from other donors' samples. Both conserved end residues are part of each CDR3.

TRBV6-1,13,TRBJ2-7,CASDSQSSYEQYF
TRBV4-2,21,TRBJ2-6,CASSQAGTSGSVKVGANVLTF
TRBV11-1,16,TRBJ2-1,CASSSQGAGLPSEQFF
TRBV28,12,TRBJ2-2,CASKRSTGELFF
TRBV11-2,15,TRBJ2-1,CASSSDRGNGNEQFF
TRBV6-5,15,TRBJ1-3,CASSYSLSSGNTIYF
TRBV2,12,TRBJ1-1,CASSRRGQWAFF
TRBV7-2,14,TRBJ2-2,CASSLVGWSGELFF
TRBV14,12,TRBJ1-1,CASSHRQTEAFF
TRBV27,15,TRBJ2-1,CASKLAGEGRMEQFF
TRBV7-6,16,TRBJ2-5,CASSLAQGLSPKTQYF
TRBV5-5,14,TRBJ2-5,CASSSGRAWETQYF
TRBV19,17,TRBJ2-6,CASRRDRARSGANVLTF
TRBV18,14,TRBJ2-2,CASSLLPNTGELFF
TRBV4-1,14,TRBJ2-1,CASSQERRVDEQFF
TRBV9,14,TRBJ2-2,CASSVDQFRGELFF
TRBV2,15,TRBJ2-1,CASRQQSISYNEQFF
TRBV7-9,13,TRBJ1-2,CASSFPLFYGYTF
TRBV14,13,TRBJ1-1,CASSQGQYTEAFF
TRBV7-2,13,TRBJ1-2,CASSPTTDYGYTF
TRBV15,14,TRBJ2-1,CATSSEDPRNEQFF